This section outlines one TCR beta chain sequence together with its context. These data belong to a study of blood T cell repertoires in COVID-19. Study context: Researchers got acute and convalescent COVID-19 samples from the United States, Italy and Spain. Nucleic acid was either cDNA or gDNA, and it came from T cells, B-cell-depleted T cells, or PBMCs.

The ends were cut back, 8 bases at V and 1 base at J, with 14 bases in the middle. Germline lookup yields CDR1 GTSNPN and CDR2 SVGIG (reference sequence). The CDR3 is 14 residues long. Patients from Seattle were sampled longitudinally, starting during active infection. Clones were read by immunoSEQ multiplex PCR, and TCRdb kept only the in-frame ones, dropping some. The sample contains under 400,000 clones, about 92% of which appear only once. This TCR was sampled from a woman aged 60-75 years with COVID-19, enrolled during active disease. The genes are TRBV30 and TRBJ2-2; weak D call: TRBD2 (6 bases). Sequencing input: peripheral blood. DNA of the CDR3: TGTGCCATAACCGGGACTTTGAACACCGGGGAGCTGTTTTTT. Amino acids: CAITGTLNTGELFF.